These 21 T cell receptor beta chains came from one sample sequenced in a study of blood T cells in healthy people across ages. Alongside a J-beta primer mix, a sample-barcoded 5' primer served in a second PCR lasting about 7 to 12 cycles. TCRdb independently ran MiXCR on the 5' RACE reads; one entry per CDR3 protein. The repertoire holds 760,000 or so distinct CDR3 sequences, with 20% to 30% as singletons. The sample was also linked to a second study, of T cells of mothers and their children.

Sequencing was carried out using blood. The receptor set was obtained from a boy aged 10-17 years in good health.

The sample holds a few counts of this clonotype. CDR3 amino acids: CASSLTGSETEAFF. The CDR3 DNA reads TGCGCCAGCAGCTTGACAGGGAGTGAGACTGAAGCTTTCTTT. This rearrangement joins TRBV5-1 to TRBJ1-1, with D tentatively TRBD1 (6 bases). Germline CDR1 SGHRS, CDR2 YFSETQ. V was trimmed by 1 base and J by 5 bases, leaving 12 bases between them. The CDR3 totals 14 residues.

V is TRBV6-2 or TRBV6-3 and J is TRBJ1-2; D perhaps matches TRBD1 (5 bases). CDR3 length: 15 amino acids. V lost 0 bases to trimming and J lost 8 bases, with 16 bases between them. Germline V CDR1 and CDR2: MNHEY, SVGEGT. The CDR3 region is CASSYSSGPTPGYTF. CDR3 DNA sequence: TGTGCCAGCAGTTACTCATCAGGGCCTACCCCCGGCTACACCTTC.

The rearrangement links TRBV28 to TRBJ2-5; unclear D gene. The DNA end is more similar to TRBJ2-1, so the J call may be wrong. Per germline, CDR1 MDHEN and CDR2 SYDVKM. CDR3 length equals 13 residues. CDR3 region: CASSPELYNEQFF. In nucleotides, the CDR3 is TGTGCCAGCAGCCCAGAGCTCTACAATGAGCAGTTCTTC.

The chain carries TRBV28 and TRBJ2-2; 11 nucleotides align to TRBD1. V lost 6 bases and J lost 4; bases outside the gene matches: 7. The CDR3 sequence is 16 residues long. CDR1 is MDHEN and CDR2 is SYDVKM in the germline V gene. CDR3 nucleotides: TGTGCCAGCAGCAGTCCCGGGACAGGGGGCACCGGGGAGCTGTTTTTT. Its protein is CASSSPGTGGTGELFF.

This clonotype has more than one count but fewer than ten. The genes are TRBV3-1 and TRBJ2-4; no clear D gene. Germline assignment: CDR1 LGHDT and CDR2 YNNKEL (reference sequence). The length of the CDR3 is 13 residues. Trimming shortened V by 1 base and J by 6 bases, and 7 bases separated the two germline ends. This CDR3 reads CASSQGVRNIQYF. Written as DNA, the CDR3 is TGTGCCAGCAGCCAAGGTGTAAGAAACATTCAGTACTTC.

This clonotype was picked up a small number of times. DNA of the CDR3: TGTGCCGGAGGGGGGGATGTTGGCTCCTACAATGAGCAGTTCTTC. This sequence encodes CAGGGDVGSYNEQFF. The chain is built from TRBV12-3 or TRBV12-4 and TRBJ2-1; D perhaps matches TRBD2 (7 bases). V was cut by 11 bases and J by 0 bases, with 17 bases left in between. The CDR3 sequence is 15 residues long.

The chain has TRBV20-1 and TRBJ2-1; the D is unclear. V shed 0 bases and J shed 0 bases, with 12 bases lying between them. Per germline, CDR1 DFQATT and CDR2 SNEGSKA (reference sequence). The CDR3 consists of 16 residues. The CDR3 DNA reads TGCAGTGCTAGAGATATTAGGAAGAGCTCCTACAATGAGCAGTTCTTC. This gives the protein CSARDIRKSSYNEQFF.

In its sample, this clonotype was seen a few times. The CDR3: CASSKATKDRDIVF. The CDR3 region has the DNA TGTGCCAGCAGCAAAGCCACGAAAGATCGGGACATAGTCTTC. This chain joins TRBV21-1 and TRBJ2-7; no check of the table's D call, TRBD1, against the DNA was made. TRBV21-1 is an annotated pseudogene. The CDR3 is made up of 14 amino acids.

V gene TRBV12-5 combines with J gene TRBJ1-5; D perhaps matches TRBD1 (5 bases). V was pared by 7 bases and J by 3 bases, with 13 bases between. CDR1 and CDR2 from the germline V gene are LGHNT and FRNRAP. This CDR3 contains 14 residues. The CDR3 loop is CASAQTAFNQPQHF. The DNA of the CDR3 is TGTGCTAGTGCCCAGACAGCCTTCAATCAGCCCCAGCATTTT.

This clonotype was seen only a few times. The genes are TRBV29-1 and TRBJ2-7, with D perhaps TRBD1 or TRBD2 (6 bases each). Trimming took 4 bases from V and 2 from J, leaving 21 bases between them. CDR3 length equals 16 residues. CDR1 SQVTM and CDR2 ANQGSEA come from the germline V gene. CDR3 residues: CSVVSAGDSYTYEQYF. The CDR3 DNA follows: TGCAGCGTTGTAAGCGCAGGGGACTCTTATACCTACGAGCAGTACTTC.

CDR3 loop: CSVTHSNTEAFF. The CDR3 nucleotides are TGCAGCGTTACTCATTCGAACACTGAAGCTTTCTTT. The chain couples TRBV29-1 to TRBJ1-1; D uncertain. CDR3 length: 12 residues. Trimming shortened V by 5 bases and J by 1 base, and 8 bases separated the two germline ends. Germline V lookup: CDR1 SQVTM, CDR2 ANQGSEA.

This clonotype was counted a few times. The chain links TRBV5-1 to TRBJ2-7; TRBD1 matches 7 bases. The CDR3 totals 16 residues. Germline CDR1 is SGHRS and CDR2 is YFSETQ. The V and J ends lost 0 bases and 2 bases, in that order; junction bases with no gene match: 8. For the CDR3, the DNA is TGCGCCAGCAGCTTGGAGAGGGACAGCCTAACCTACGAGCAGTACTTC. Translating gives CASSLERDSLTYEQYF.

The rearrangement uses TRBV12-3 or TRBV12-4 and TRBJ2-5; TRBD2 might be the D (6 bases). The CDR3 totals 14 residues. V was shortened by 4 bases and J by 6 bases, with 15 bases between the two germline ends. The CDR3 spells CASSYLPGLKTQYF. CDR3 nucleotide sequence: TGTGCCAGCAGTTACTTACCGGGACTGAAGACCCAGTACTTC.

V and J are TRBV5-5 and TRBJ1-6, with D possibly matching TRBD1 (5 bases). This CDR3 has 13 amino acids. The ends were cut back, 5 bases at V and 8 bases at J, with 11 bases in the middle. Germline V gene lookup returns CDR1 SGHKS and CDR2 YYEKEE (reference sequence). DNA for the CDR3: TGTGCCAGCAGTTTCAGGGCTGATTCACCCCTCCACTTT. The encoded protein is CASSFRADSPLHF. The full variable domain, completed using reference TRBV5-5 and TRBJ1-6, is DAGVTQSPTHLIKTRGQQVTLRCSPISGHKSVSWYQQVLGQGPQFIFQYYEKEERGRGNFPDRFSARQFPNYSSELNVNALLLGDSALYLCASSFRADSPLHFGNGTRLTVT.

The chain employs TRBV28 and TRBJ2-7; 7 bases are shared with TRBD2. This CDR3 comprises 14 residues. Germline V gene data show CDR1 as MDHEN and CDR2 as SYDVKM. The J segment lost 3 bases and the V segment lost 11 bases, leaving 13 bases of the junction unmatched. CDR3 in amino acids: CASSLALFFYEQYF. For the CDR3, the DNA is TGTGCCTCCTCACTAGCGCTCTTTTTCTACGAGCAGTACTTC. Full variable domain (remainder filled in from reference TRBV28 and TRBJ2-7): DVKVTQSSRYLVKRTGEKVFLECVQDMDHENMFWYRQDPGLGLRLIYFSYDVKMKEKGDIPEGYSVSREKKERFSLILESASTNQTSMYLCASSLALFFYEQYFGPGTRLTVT.

As for this clonotype: One end of the junction fails to match germline, which may point to a read error. The rearrangement links TRBV5-1 to TRBJ2-5; D ambiguous. The CDR3 loop spans 12 amino acids. Per the germline V gene, CDR1 is SGHRS and CDR2 is YFSETQ. CDR3 sequence (DNA): TGCGCCATCAGCTTAATCCAAGAGACCCAGTACTTC. Its translation: CAISLIQETQYF.

This clonotype was observed a few times. The V call is TRBV10-3, the J call TRBJ2-1, with no clear D. CDR1 ENHRY and CDR2 SYGVKD come from the germline V gene. Trimming left V 5 bases short and J 4 bases short, with 6 bases between. This CDR3 is 12 amino acids long. The CDR3 loop is CAISLQYNEQFF. The CDR3 region has the DNA TGTGCCATCAGTTTACAGTACAATGAGCAGTTCTTC.

This rearrangement joins TRBV12-3 or TRBV12-4 to TRBJ2-7, with TRBD2 identical over 8 bases. This CDR3 has 15 amino acids. Trimming at V came to 1 base and at J to 4 bases, leaving 6 bases not matched to a gene. The CDR3 sequence: CASSLELTSDYEQYF. The CDR3 DNA is TGTGCCAGCAGTTTAGAACTGACTAGCGATTACGAGCAGTACTTC.

The V gene is TRBV25-1, the J gene TRBJ2-1; D gene unclear. CDR1 and CDR2 from the germline V gene are MGHDK and SYGVNS. CDR3 length: 16 amino acids. The germline V and J ends were trimmed by 1 base and 16 bases, with 26 bases remaining between them. The CDR3 DNA reads as TGTGCCAGCAGTGAATCGGGCGGCCTTAGGGCTGGTCAGGAATTCTTC. Translation: CASSESGGLRAGQEFF.

The chain joins TRBV5-1 to TRBJ2-4; D is unclear. The CDR3 spans 13 residues. Trimming removed 0 bases at V and 3 bases at J, with 4 bases between. Germline CDR1 is SGHRS and CDR2 is YFSETQ. Here the CDR3 DNA reads TGCGCCAGCAGCTTGGAGGTCAAAAACATTCAGTACTTC. Protein sequence: CASSLEVKNIQYF.

This clonotype was detected a few times. The gene calls are TRBV20-1 and TRBJ2-5; 7 nucleotides match TRBD1. The end of the DNA fits TRBJ2-7 better, so the J call may be wrong. This CDR3 has 14 residues. Germline V lookup: CDR1 DFQATT, CDR2 SNEGSKA (reference sequence). CDR3 DNA: TGCAGTGCCGAAGGGACAGAGAACTCCTACGAGCAGTACTTC. Translated: CSAEGTENSYEQYF.